This T cell receptor beta chain emerged from a study of OX40 agonist ivuxolimab in advanced cancers. Measured with immunoSEQ multiplex PCR; TCRdb has only the in-frame clones, and not every one. This table has roughly 60,000 clones, about nine tenths appearing once. The TCR sequence derives from an adult with an advanced solid tumor such as melanoma, head and neck, liver or kidney cancer. This specimen was CD4+ or CD8+ T cells sorted from blood, taken in a trial of the OX40 agonist ivuxolimab.

CDR3 amino acids: CASSLRDRISNYGYTF. The CDR3 coding sequence is TGTGCCAGCTCACTAAGGGACAGGATTTCAAACTATGGCTACACCTTC. The chain carries TRBV18 and TRBJ1-2, with 8 nucleotides matching TRBD1. This CDR3 region has 16 residues. Trimming at V came to 4 bases and at J to 2 bases, leaving 9 bases not matched to a gene. Germline loops: CDR1 KGHSH, CDR2 LQKENI.